The entry below gives a single T cell receptor (beta chain) sequence along with its context. The sample comes from a study of T cell responses to AZD1222 COVID-19 vaccine. TCRdb's table, derived via immunoSEQ multiplex PCR, lists solely in-frame clones and lacks some. The table has about 97,000 clones, around nine tenths seen once. The CDR3 is 14 amino acids. Trimming cost V 5 bases and J 5 bases, with 11 bases left between them. Germline CDR1 reads SGHRS; CDR2 reads YFSETQ. The chain recombines TRBV5-1 with TRBJ1-6, with D unclear. This receptor was taken from an adult in good health. Specimen: peripheral blood, collected on day 0 of AZD1222 vaccination. The CDR3 DNA follows: TGCGCCAGCAGTTCCCAGGCGAATAATTCACCCCTCCACTTT. Translating it yields CASSSQANNSPLHF.